The T cell receptor beta chain described here comes from a study of somatic mutations in cytotoxic T cells in rheumatoid arthritis. Across the whole study: Selected populations of V beta antibody-stained T cells underwent flow sorting at nearly 100% purity; these encompassed V beta1+ cells subjected to TCRB sequencing.

Study-wide results and caveats: Age-dependent increases in CD8+ clonality occurred in rheumatoid arthritis patients but not in healthy controls. Among rheumatoid arthritis patients and age-matched healthy controls, CD8+ T-cell clonality was not significantly different. The largest CD8+ clone made up over 20% of CD8+ cells in about an eighth of the 65 patients.

There are 18 residues in the CDR3. Germline CDR1 SSHAT, CDR2 FNYEAQ (reference sequence). Notes on this clone: Its antigen is as yet unknown. One junction end does not reproduce the germline sequence, and a read error may be involved.

The table came from immunoSEQ multiplex PCR; TCRdb's copy has only in-frame clones and leaves some out. The data contain around 19,000 clones, about 85% of them singletons. The material sequenced was CD8+ T cells sorted from blood. The V and J genes are TRBV7-7 and TRBJ2-3, with D perhaps TRBD2 (7 bases). The TCR sequence derives from an adult with rheumatoid arthritis. CDR3 sequence: CASSLARGSGDDTDTQYF. CDR3 nucleotide sequence: TGTGCTAGCAGCTTAGCGAGGGGGAGCGGGGACGACACAGATACGCAGTATTTT.